This entry lists 2 T cell receptor beta chains sequenced from one sample in a study of shared clonotypes between healthy human individuals. Clones were sequenced by immunoSEQ multiplex PCR, and TCRdb holds only the in-frame ones, with some missing. Of almost 750,000 clones listed, approximately 72% are singletons. Sequenced input: memory CD4+ T cells sorted from blood. This sample's subset: CD45RA-negative fraction. Receptor source: a woman aged 25-40 years in good health.

As concerns this clone: This specimen includes other DNA sequences encoding the same CDR3. The rearrangement joins TRBV5-1 to TRBJ2-3; D perhaps matches TRBD1 (6 bases). This CDR3 has 13 residues. Germline assignment: CDR1 SGHRS and CDR2 YFSETQ. V was trimmed by 2 bases and J by 7 bases, leaving 11 bases between them. CDR3 bases: TGCGCCAGCAGCTTTGGGCAGGGGAATACGCAGTATTTT. Amino acids: CASSFGQGNTQYF.

The sample holds many counts of this clone. V usage is TRBV28 and J usage is TRBJ2-5, with no clear D. The CDR3 loop spans 11 amino acids. Between the trimmed V and J ends, which lost 6 bases and 13 bases, there was a span of 15 bases. CDR1 and CDR2 from the germline V gene are MDHEN and SYDVKM. CDR3 DNA: TGTGCCAGCAGCGATTGGGATCAGCGGTACTTC. Encoded protein: CASSDWDQRYF.